This T cell receptor (beta chain) was identified during a study of T cell changes during pregnancy in multiple sclerosis. V was shortened by 4 bases and J by 2 bases, with 6 bases between the two germline ends. CDR1 and CDR2 from the germline V gene are MNHEY and SVGAGI. This CDR3 spans 12 amino acids. Assay: immunoSEQ multiplex PCR; the TCRdb copy retains only in-frame clones and omits some. The sample comprises around 30,000 clones, around 91% of which are singletons, and over 0.5% rests with the top ten. This clonotype was obtained from a female donor in good health, enrolled as a control in a pregnancy study. The sample here was CD4+ T cells from peripheral blood mononuclear cells, taken in the third trimester of pregnancy. The chain carries TRBV6-5 and TRBJ2-7, with D unresolved. Here the CDR3 DNA reads TGTGCCAGCAGTTCATTTGCCTACGAGCAGTACTTC. Translated: CASSSFAYEQYF.